The subject of this entry is one T cell receptor beta chain. Its matching antigen is unknown. This sample is drawn from a study of cytomegalovirus exposure and HLA in healthy donors. Researchers ran the PCR with 60 Vbeta and 13 Jbeta primers. Study processing details: There were about 80 million unique TCR beta chains by a later count, and around 10 million of them were shared. Produced via immunoSEQ multiplex PCR; TCRdb's table is partial and in-frame only. That table supplies the V and J calls and clone size; D and trimming were determined from the DNA. The sample consists of roughly 150,000 clones, 75% to 90% of them appearing once. Regarding the study as a whole: A few CMV-associated chains were confirmed in vitro to be specific for CMV antigens.

This receptor was identified in a woman aged 18-29 years in good health and CMV-seronegative. Material for sequencing was PBMCs.

This CDR3 is CASSEGGGRGYTF. Written as DNA, the CDR3 is TGCGCCAGCAGTGAAGGAGGTGGACGAGGCTACACCTTC. The chain combines TRBV10-1 with TRBJ1-2; D not certain. Per the germline V gene, CDR1 is WNHNN and CDR2 is SYGVQD (reference sequence). V was clipped by 3 bases and J by 8 bases, with 13 bases between them. The length of the CDR3 is 13 residues.